This paragraph covers one T cell receptor beta chain sequence. Its target is not known. The method was immunoSEQ multiplex PCR; TCRdb's version includes in-frame clones alone and lacks a portion of them. Here the sample spans fewer than 3 million clones, roughly 90% being singletons. Per germline, CDR1 SQVTM and CDR2 ANQGSEA. After removal of 7 bases from V and 7 bases from J, the junction contained 8 bases not matched to a gene. The CDR3 has 14 residues. The sample originates from a study of shared clonotypes between healthy human individuals. Study summary: Donors, aged 18 to 49, were two women and a few men. For every donor, three CD4 naive, three CD4 memory, two CD8 naive and one CD8 memory plates were used.

Study results and caveats: Memory subsets generally showed lower estimated richness than naive subsets. Apart from blood, nothing was sampled; tissue repertoires likely differ.

The genes are TRBV29-1 and TRBJ1-4, with TRBD1 matching over 11 bases. This clonotype was obtained from a man younger than 35 in good health. Some clones in this sample may be carry-over from other donors' samples. The sequenced sample was naive CD4+ T cells from PBMCs. Subset of the sample: CD45RA+ positively selected. The DNA for the CDR3 is TGCAGCGGTCGGACAGGGGGCTCGAGTGAAAAACTGTTTTTT. Its protein is CSGRTGGSSEKLFF.